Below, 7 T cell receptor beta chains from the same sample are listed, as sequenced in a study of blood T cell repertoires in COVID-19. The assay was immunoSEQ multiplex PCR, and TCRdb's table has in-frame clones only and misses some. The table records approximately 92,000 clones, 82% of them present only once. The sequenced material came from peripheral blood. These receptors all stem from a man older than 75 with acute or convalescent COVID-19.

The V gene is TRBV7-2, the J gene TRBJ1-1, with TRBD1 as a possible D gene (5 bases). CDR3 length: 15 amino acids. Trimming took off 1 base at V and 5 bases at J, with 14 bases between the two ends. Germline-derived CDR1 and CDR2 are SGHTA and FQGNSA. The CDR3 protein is CASSLDRTTLTEAFF. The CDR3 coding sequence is TGTGCCAGCAGCTTAGACAGGACAACCTTGACTGAAGCTTTCTTT. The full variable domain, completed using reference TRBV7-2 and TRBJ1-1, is GAGVSQSPSNKVTEKGKDVELRCDPISGHTALYWYRQSLGQGLEFLIYFQGNSAPDKSGLPSDRFSAERTGGSVSTLTIQRTQQEDSAVYLCASSLDRTTLTEAFFGQGTRLTVV.

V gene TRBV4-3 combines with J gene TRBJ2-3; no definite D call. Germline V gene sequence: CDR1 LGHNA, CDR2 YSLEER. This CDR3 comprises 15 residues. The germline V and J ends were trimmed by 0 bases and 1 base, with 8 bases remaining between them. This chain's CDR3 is CASSQEERGTDTQYF. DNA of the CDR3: TGCGCCAGCAGCCAAGAGGAACGGGGCACAGATACGCAGTATTTT.

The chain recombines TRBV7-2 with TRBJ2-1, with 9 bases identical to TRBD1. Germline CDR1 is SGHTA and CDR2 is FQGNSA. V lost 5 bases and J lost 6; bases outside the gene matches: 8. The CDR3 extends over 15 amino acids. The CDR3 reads CASSRDGQGTNEQFF. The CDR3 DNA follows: TGTGCCAGCAGCAGAGACGGACAGGGGACCAATGAGCAGTTCTTC.

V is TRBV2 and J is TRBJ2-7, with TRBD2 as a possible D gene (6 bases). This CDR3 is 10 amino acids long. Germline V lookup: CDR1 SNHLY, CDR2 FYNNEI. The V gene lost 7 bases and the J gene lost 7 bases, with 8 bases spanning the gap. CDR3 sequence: CASKREEQYF. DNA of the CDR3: TGTGCCAGCAAACGGGAGGAGCAGTACTTC.

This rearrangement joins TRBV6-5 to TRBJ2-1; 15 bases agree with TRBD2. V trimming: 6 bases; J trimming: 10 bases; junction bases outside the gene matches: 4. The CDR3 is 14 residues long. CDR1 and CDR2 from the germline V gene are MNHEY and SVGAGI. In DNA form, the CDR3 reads TGTGCCAGCAGACGGACTAGCGGGAGGGTGGAGCAGTTCTTC. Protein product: CASRRTSGRVEQFF.

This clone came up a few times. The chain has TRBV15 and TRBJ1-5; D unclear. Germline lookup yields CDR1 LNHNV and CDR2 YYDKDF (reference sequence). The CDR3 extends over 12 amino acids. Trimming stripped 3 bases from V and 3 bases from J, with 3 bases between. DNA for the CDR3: TGTGCCACCAGCAGCCTCAATCAGCCCCAGCATTTT. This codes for CATSSLNQPQHF.

CDR3 sequence (DNA): TGTGCCACCAGCTTGCGGGCGGGCTACACCGGGGAGCTGTTTTTT. Amino acid sequence: CATSLRAGYTGELFF. This chain connects TRBV15 to TRBJ2-2; D may be TRBD2 (5 bases). CDR1 is LNHNV and CDR2 is YYDKDF in the germline V gene (reference sequence). Trimming pared 5 bases from V and 3 bases from J, leaving 13 bases between. This CDR3 comprises 15 residues.